This T cell receptor (beta chain) is from a study of vaccination effects on CD4 cells after COVID-19. Comment on this clone: The antigen remains unidentified.

Measured with immunoSEQ multiplex PCR; TCRdb has only the in-frame clones, and not every one. Here the sample spans roughly 51,000 clones, 65% to 80% being singletons. With approximately ten days of culture completed, CD4+ T cells were isolated. PCR showed that the person got SARS-CoV-2 infection at some point between March and December 2020. Each participant was given two doses of one vaccine (BNT162b2 or mRNA-1273). Days 3 and 7 were when half the medium was replaced with IL-2 medium. The origin of this receptor is a human donor who had a prior SARS-CoV-2 infection. The sample was CD4+ T cells from PBMCs cultured without peptide, taken after COVID-19 vaccination.

CDR3 region: CASSLTSRETQYF. The CDR3 coding sequence is TGTGCCAGCAGCTTGACTAGTCGGGAGACCCAGTACTTC. This chain joins TRBV7-2 and TRBJ2-5; TRBD2 might be the D (6 bases). V was trimmed by 3 bases and J by 5 bases, leaving 10 bases between them. The germline V gene encodes CDR1 SGHTA and CDR2 FQGNSA. The CDR3 has 13 residues.